This T cell receptor beta chain appears in the sequencing data of a study of preoperative IRX-2 immunotherapy in early breast cancer. Treatment in this sample: preoperative locoregional IRX-2 cytokine immunotherapy. Samples came from a phase Ib trial of preoperative locoregional IRX-2 cytokine immunotherapy. This clone was picked up one time. The germline gives CDR1 MNHEY, CDR2 SMNVEV (reference sequence). The ends were cut back, 2 bases at V and 4 bases at J, with 11 bases in the middle. This CDR3 is built from 14 residues. Produced via immunoSEQ multiplex PCR; TCRdb's table is partial and in-frame only. Of about 19,000 clones in the sample, around 85% were seen once.

The chain carries TRBV27 and TRBJ1-1, with TRBD1 as a possible D gene (5 bases). The clonotype originates from a human donor with breast cancer. Here the sequenced sample was lymph node tissue, taken after IRX-2 immunotherapy. This chain's CDR3 is CASSLGLGATEAFF. The CDR3 DNA reads as TGTGCCAGCAGTTTAGGTTTAGGGGCCACTGAAGCTTTCTTT.